These 8 T cell receptor beta chains share one sample of origin, sequenced in a study of cytomegalovirus exposure and HLA in healthy donors. PCR involved 60 Vbeta and 13 Jbeta primers. The protocol was immunoSEQ multiplex PCR, while the TCRdb copy is restricted to in-frame clones and leaves out a portion. The repertoire holds around 300,000 clones, with under 80% as singletons. Sequenced material: PBMCs. The source is a female donor in good health and CMV-seronegative.

This clone was recorded only once. V is TRBV2 and J is TRBJ1-4, with D uncertain. Trimming cost V 6 bases and J 4 bases, with 9 bases left between them. CDR3 size: 13 residues. Germline CDR1 is SNHLY and CDR2 is FYNNEI. The CDR3 DNA follows: TGTGCCAGCAGGACGGACTTTAATGAAAAACTGTTTTTT. Its translation: CASRTDFNEKLFF. The full variable domain, in which reference TRBV2 and TRBJ1-4 provide the parts outside the CDR3, is EPEVTQTPSHQVTQMGQEVILRCVPISNHLYFYWYRQILGQKVEFLVSFYNNEISEKSEIFDDQFSVERPDGSNFTLKIRSTKLEDSAMYFCASRTDFNEKLFFGSGTQLSVL.

CDR3 sequence (DNA): TGTGCCAGCAGCGTAGGGGGACAGGAATATGGCTACACCTTC. It specifies CASSVGGQEYGYTF. The V and J genes are TRBV9 and TRBJ1-2, with 8 nucleotides matching TRBD1. With V trimmed by 0 bases and J by 5 bases, 3 bases remained unmatched. The length of the CDR3 is 14 residues. Germline values: CDR1 SGDLS, CDR2 YYNGEE.

V gene TRBV7-3 combines with J gene TRBJ2-7; 10 bases map to TRBD1. Trimming cost V 4 bases and J 6 bases; bases outside gene matches: 9. The germline V gene encodes CDR1 SGHTA and CDR2 FQGTGA. This CDR3 spans 15 amino acids. The CDR3 loop reads CASSSPDRGSTEQYF. The CDR3 DNA sequence: TGTGCCAGCAGCTCTCCGGACAGGGGGTCAACCGAGCAGTACTTC.

This chain connects TRBV28 to TRBJ2-7, with 8 nucleotides matching TRBD2. The CDR3 spans 14 residues. CDR1 MDHEN and CDR2 SYDVKM come from the germline V gene. The junction had 3 bases not matched to a gene; V was cut back by 3 bases and J by 2 bases. The CDR3 protein is CASSFPGGTYEQYF. The CDR3 nucleotides are TGTGCCAGCAGTTTTCCGGGAGGGACCTACGAGCAGTACTTC.

The chain recombines TRBV6-1 with TRBJ1-1; TRBD1 matches 9 bases. The CDR3 runs 13 residues. J lost 6 bases, V lost 7 bases, and 6 bases had no gene match. The germline V gene has CDR1 MNHNS and CDR2 SASEGT. The CDR3 loop reads CASTGTGIAEAFF. The CDR3 DNA follows: TGTGCCAGCACAGGGACAGGGATCGCTGAAGCTTTCTTT.

The chain joins TRBV6-1 to TRBJ1-2; tentatively, D is TRBD1 (6 bases). Germline lookup yields CDR1 MNHNS and CDR2 SASEGT. The ends were cut back, 8 bases at V and 6 bases at J, with 16 bases in the middle. This CDR3 has 13 amino acids. CDR3 sequence: CASGSQGRDGYTF. Written as DNA, the CDR3 is TGTGCCAGCGGGTCACAGGGAAGGGATGGCTACACCTTC.

The chain links TRBV6-4 to TRBJ2-1; 9 nucleotides align to TRBD2. This CDR3 comprises 16 residues. After removal of 4 bases from V and 0 bases from J, the junction contained 4 bases not matched to a gene. CDR1 is MRHNA and CDR2 is SNTAGT in the germline V gene. The CDR3 bases are TGTGCCAGCAGTGCGGCGGGAGGGAGCTCCTACAATGAGCAGTTCTTC. Translating it yields CASSAAGGSSYNEQFF.

The chain carries TRBV7-2 and TRBJ2-4, with 8 bases identical to TRBD1. The germline V gene encodes CDR1 SGHTA and CDR2 FQGNSA. J was trimmed by 6 bases and V by 2 bases; bases with no gene match: 6. There are 15 residues in the CDR3. CDR3 bases: TGTGCCAGCAGCTTATTATCAGGGGGCCTAAACATTCAGTACTTC. Translation: CASSLLSGGLNIQYF.